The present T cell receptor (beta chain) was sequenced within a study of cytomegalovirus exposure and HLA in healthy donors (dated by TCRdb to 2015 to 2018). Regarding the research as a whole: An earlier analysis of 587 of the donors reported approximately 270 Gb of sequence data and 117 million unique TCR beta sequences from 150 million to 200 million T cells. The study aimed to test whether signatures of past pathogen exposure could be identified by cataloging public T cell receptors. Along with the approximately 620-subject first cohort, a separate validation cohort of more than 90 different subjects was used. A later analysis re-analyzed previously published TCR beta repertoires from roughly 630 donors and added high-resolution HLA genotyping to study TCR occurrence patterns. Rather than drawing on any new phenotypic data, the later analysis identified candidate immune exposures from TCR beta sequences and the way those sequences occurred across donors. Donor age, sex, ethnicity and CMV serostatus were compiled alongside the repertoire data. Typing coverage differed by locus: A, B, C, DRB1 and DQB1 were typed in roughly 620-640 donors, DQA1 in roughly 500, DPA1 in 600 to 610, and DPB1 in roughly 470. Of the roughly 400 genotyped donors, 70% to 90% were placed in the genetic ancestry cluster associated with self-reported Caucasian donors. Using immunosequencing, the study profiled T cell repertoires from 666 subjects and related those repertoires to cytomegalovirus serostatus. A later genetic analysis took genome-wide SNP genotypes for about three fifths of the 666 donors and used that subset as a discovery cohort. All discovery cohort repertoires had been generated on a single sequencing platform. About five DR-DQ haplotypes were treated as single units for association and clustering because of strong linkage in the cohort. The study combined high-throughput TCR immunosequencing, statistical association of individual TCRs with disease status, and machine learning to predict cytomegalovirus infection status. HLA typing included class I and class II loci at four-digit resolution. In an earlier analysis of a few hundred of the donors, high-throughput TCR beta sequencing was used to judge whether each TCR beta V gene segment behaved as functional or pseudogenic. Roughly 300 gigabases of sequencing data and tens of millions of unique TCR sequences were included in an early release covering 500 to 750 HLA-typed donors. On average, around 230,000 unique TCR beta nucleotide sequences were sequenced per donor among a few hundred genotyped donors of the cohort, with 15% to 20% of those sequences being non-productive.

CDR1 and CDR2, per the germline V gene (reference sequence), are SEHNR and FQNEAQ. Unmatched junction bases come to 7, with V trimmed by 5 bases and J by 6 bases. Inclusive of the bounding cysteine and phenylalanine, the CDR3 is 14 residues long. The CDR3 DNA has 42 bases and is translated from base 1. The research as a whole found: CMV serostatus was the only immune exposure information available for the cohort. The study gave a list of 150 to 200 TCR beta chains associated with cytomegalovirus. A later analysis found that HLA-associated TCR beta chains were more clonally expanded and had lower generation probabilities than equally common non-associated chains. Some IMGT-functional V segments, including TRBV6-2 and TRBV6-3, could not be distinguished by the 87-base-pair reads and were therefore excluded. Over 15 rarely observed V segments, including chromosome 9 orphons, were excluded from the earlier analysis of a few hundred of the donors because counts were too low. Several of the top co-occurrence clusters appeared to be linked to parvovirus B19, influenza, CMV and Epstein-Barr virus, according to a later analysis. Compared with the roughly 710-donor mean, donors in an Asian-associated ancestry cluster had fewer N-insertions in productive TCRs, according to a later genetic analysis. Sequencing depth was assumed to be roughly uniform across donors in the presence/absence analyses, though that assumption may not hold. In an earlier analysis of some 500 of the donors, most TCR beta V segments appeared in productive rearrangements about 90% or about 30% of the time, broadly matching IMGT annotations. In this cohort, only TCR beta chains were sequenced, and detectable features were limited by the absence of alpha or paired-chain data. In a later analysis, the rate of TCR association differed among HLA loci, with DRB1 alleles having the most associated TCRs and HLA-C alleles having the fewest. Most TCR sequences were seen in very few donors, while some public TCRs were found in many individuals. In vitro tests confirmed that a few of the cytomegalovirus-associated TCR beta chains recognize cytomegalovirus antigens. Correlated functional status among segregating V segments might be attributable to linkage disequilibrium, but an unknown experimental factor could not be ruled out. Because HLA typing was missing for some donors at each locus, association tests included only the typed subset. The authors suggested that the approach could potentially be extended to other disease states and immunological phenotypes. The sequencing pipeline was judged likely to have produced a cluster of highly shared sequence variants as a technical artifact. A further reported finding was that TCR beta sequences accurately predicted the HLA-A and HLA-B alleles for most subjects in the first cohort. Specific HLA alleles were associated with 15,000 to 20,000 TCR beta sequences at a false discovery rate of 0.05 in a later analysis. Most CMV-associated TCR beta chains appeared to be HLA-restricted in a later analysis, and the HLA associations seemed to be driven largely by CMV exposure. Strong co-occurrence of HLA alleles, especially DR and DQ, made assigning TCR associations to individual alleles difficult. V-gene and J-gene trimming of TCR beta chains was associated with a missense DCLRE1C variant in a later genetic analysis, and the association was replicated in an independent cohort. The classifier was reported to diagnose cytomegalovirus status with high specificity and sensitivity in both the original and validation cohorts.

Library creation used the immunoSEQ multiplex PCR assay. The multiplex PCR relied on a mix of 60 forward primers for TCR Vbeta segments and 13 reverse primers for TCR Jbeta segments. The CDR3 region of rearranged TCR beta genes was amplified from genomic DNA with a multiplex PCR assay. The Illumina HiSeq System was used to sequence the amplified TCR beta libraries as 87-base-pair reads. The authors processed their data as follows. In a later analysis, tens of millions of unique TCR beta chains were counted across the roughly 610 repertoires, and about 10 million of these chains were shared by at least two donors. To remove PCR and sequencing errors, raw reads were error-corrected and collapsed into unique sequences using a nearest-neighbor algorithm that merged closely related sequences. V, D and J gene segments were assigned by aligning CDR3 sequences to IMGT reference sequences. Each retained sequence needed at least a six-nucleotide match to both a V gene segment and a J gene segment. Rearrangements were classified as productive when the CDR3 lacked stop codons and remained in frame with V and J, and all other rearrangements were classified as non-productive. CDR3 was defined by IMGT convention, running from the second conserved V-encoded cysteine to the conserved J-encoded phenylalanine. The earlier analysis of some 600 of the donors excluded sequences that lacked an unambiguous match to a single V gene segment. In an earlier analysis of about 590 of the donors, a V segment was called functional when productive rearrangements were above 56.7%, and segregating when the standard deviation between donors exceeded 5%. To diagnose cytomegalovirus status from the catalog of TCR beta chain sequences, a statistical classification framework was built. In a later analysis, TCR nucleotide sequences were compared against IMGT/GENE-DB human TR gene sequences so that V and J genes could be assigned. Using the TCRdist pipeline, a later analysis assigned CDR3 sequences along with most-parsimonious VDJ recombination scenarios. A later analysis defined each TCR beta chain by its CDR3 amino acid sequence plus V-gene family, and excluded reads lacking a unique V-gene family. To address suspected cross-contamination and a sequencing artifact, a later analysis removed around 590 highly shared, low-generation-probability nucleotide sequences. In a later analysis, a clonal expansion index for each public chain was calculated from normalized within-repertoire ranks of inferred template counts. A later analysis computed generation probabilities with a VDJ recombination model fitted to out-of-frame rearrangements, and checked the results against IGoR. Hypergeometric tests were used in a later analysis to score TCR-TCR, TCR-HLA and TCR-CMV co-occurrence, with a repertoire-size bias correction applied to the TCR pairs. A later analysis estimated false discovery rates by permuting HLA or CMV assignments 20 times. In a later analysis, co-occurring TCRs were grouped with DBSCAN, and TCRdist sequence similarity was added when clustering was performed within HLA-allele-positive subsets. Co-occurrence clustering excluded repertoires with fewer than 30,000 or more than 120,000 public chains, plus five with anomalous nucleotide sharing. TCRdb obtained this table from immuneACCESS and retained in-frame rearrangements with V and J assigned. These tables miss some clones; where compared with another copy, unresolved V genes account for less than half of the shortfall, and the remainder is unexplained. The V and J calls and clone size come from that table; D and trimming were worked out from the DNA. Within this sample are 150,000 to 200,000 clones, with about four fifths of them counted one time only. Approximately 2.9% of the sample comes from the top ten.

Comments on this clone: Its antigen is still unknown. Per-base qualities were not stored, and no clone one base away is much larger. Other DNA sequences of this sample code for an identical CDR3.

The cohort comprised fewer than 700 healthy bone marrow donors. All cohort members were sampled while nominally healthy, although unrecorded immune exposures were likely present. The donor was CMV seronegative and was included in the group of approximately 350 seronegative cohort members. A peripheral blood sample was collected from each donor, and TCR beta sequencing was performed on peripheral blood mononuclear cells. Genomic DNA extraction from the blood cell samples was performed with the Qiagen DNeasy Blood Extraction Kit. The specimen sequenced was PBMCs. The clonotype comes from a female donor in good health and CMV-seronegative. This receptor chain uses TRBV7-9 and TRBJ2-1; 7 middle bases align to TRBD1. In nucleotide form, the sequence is TGTGCCAGCAGCCTCAGACGACAGGGCAATGAGCAGTTCTTC. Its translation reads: CASSLRRQGNEQFF.